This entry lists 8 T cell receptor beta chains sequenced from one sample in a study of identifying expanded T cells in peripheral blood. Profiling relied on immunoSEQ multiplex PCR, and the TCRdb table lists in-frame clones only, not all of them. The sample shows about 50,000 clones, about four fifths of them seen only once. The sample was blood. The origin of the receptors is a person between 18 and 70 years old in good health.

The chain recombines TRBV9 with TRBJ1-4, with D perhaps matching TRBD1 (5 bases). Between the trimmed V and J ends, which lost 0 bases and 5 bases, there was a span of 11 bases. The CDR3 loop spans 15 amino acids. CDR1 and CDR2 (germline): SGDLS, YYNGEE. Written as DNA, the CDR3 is TGTGCCAGCAGCGTAGATCAGGCAGGGAATGAAAAACTGTTTTTT. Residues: CASSVDQAGNEKLFF.

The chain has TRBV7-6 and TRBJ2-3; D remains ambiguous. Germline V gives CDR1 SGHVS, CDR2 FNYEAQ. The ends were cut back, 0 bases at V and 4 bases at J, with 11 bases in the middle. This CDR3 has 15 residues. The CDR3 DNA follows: TGTGCCAGCAGCTTAGCTGGGTCTCCTCCAGATACGCAGTATTTT. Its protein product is CASSLAGSPPDTQYF.

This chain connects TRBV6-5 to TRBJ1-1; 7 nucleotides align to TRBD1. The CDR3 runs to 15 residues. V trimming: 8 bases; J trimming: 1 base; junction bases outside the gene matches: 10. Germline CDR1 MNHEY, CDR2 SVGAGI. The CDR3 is CASRPAGGGNTEAFF. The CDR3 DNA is TGTGCCAGCCGCCCGGCAGGGGGAGGGAACACTGAAGCTTTCTTT.

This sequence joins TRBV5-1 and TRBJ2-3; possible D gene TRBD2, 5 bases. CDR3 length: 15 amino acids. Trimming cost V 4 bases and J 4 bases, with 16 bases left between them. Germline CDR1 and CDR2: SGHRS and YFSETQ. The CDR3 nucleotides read TGCGCCAGCAGCCCCCCGGGGTCCGGGGCAGATACGCAGTATTTT. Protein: CASSPPGSGADTQYF.

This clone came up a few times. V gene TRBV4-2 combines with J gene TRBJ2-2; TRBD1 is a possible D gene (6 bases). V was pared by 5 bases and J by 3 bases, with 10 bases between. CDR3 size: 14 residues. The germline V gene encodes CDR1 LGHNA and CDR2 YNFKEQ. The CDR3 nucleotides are TGTGCCAGCAGCGAAAAGGGGGACACCGGGGAGCTGTTTTTT. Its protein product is CASSEKGDTGELFF.

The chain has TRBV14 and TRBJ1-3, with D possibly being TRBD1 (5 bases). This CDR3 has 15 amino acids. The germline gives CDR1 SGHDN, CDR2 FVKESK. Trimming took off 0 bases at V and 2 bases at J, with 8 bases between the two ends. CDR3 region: CASSQDRVPGNTIYF. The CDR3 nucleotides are TGTGCCAGCAGCCAAGACAGGGTACCTGGAAACACCATATATTTT.

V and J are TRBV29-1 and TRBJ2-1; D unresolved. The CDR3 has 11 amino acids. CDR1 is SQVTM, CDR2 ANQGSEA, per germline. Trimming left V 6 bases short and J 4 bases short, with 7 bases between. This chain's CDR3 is CSVDRYNEQFF. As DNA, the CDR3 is TGCAGCGTGGACCGATACAATGAGCAGTTCTTC.

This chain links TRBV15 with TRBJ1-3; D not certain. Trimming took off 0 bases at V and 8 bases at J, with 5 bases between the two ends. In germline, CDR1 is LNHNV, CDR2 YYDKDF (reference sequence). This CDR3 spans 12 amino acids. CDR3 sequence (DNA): TGTGCCACCAGCAGAGAACTGGACACCATATATTTT. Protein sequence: CATSRELDTIYF.